This T cell receptor beta chain is drawn from a study of blood T cells in healthy people across ages. Whole-study results and caveats: Donor CMV infection status was unknown, possibly confounding age-related changes in expanded clonotypes. Across the age range, TCR beta diversity per million T cells fell in a roughly linear way.

Samples had at least 6.5 million PBMCs isolated from them. Using a J-beta primer mix together with a sample-barcoded 5' primer, a second PCR was run for roughly 7 to 11 cycles. The template-switch adaptor, which had 12 random nucleotides, put a tag on each cDNA molecule. TCRdb redid the calling of the 5' RACE reads with MiXCR, one entry per CDR3 protein. The sample carries under 800,000 distinct CDR3 sequences, around 46% recorded once. The CDR3 runs to 16 residues. V dropped 3 bases and J dropped 3 bases, with 12 bases sitting between them. Per germline, CDR1 LGHDT and CDR2 YNNKEL (reference sequence). In regard to this clonotype: Its antigen is still unknown.

This chain connects TRBV3-1 to TRBJ2-6; D perhaps matches TRBD2 (6 bases). The sequenced sample consisted of blood. The clonotype was recovered from a woman between 55 and 75 years old in good health. CDR3 in DNA: TGTGCCAGCAGCCACGGATGGGGAGGTGGGGCCAACGTCCTGACTTTC. Encoded protein: CASSHGWGGGANVLTF.